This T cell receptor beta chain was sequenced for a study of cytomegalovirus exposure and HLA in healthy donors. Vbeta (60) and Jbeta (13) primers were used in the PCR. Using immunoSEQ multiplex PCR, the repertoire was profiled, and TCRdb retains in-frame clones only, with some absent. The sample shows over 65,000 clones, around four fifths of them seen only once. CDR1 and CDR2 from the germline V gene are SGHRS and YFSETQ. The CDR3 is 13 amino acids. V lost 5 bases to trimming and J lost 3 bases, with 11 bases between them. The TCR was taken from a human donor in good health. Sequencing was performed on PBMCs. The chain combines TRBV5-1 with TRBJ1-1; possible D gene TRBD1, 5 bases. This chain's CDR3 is CASRDTTYTEAFF. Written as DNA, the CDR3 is TGCGCCAGCAGGGACACTACCTACACTGAAGCTTTCTTT. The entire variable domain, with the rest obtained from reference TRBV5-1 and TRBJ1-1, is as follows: KAGVTQTPRYLIKTRGQQVTLSCSPISGHRSVSWYQQTPGQGLQFLFEYFSETQRNKGNFPGRFSGRQFSNSRSEMNVSTLELGDSALYLCASRDTTYTEAFFGQGTRLTVV.